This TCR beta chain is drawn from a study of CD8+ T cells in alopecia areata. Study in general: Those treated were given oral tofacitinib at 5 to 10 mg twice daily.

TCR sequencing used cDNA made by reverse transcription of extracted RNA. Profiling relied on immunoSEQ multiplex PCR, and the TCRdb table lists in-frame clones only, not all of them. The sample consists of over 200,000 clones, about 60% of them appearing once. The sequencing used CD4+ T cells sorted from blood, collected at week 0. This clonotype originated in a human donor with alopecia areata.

CDR3 nucleotides: TGCGCCAGCAGCCCCTCTCCGAGGGTTCTTTCCTATGGCTACACCTTC. As protein: CASSPSPRVLSYGYTF. The chain recombines TRBV4-1 with TRBJ1-2; D is ambiguous. Germline CDR1 reads MGHRA; CDR2 reads YSYEKL. The CDR3 extends over 16 amino acids. The V gene lost 4 bases and the J gene lost 4 bases, with 19 bases spanning the gap.